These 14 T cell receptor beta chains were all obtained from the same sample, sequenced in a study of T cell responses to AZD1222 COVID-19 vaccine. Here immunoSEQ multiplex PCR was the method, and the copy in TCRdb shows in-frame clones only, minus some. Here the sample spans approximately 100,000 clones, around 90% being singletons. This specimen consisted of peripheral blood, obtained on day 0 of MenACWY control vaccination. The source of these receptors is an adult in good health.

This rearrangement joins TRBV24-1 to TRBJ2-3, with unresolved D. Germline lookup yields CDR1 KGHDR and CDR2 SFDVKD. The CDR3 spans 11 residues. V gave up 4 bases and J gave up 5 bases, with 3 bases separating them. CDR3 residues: CATSEGDTQYF. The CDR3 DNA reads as TGTGCCACCAGTGAAGGAGATACGCAGTATTTT.

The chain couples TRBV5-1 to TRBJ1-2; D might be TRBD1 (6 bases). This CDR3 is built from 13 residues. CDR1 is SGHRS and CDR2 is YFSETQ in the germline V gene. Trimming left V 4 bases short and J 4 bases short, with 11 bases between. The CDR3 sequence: CASSTRDTYGYTF. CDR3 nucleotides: TGCGCCAGCAGCACCCGGGACACCTATGGCTACACCTTC.

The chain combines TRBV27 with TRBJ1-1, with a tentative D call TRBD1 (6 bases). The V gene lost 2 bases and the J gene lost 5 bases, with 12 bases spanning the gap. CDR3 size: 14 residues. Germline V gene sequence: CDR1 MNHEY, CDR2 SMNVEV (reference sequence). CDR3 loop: CASSLTGRWTEAFF. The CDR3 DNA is TGTGCCAGCAGTTTAACAGGGAGATGGACTGAAGCTTTCTTT.

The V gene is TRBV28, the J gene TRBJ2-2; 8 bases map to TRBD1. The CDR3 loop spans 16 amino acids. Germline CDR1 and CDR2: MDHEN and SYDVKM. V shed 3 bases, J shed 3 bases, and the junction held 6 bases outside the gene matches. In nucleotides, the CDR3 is TGTGCCAGCAGTTTTCCCCAGGGGGCCTACACCGGGGAGCTGTTTTTT. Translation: CASSFPQGAYTGELFF.

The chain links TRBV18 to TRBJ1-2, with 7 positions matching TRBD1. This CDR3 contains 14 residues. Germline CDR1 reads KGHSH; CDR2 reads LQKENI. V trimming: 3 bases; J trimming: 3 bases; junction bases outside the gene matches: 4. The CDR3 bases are TGTGCCAGCTCACCCGACAGGGATTACTATGGCTACACCTTC. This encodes CASSPDRDYYGYTF.

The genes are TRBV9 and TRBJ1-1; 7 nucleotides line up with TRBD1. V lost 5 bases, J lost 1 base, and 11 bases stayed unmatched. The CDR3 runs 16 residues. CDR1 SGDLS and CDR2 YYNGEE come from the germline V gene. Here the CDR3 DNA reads TGTGCCAGCAGTAATCCACCAGGGGGTAAGAACACTGAAGCTTTCTTT. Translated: CASSNPPGGKNTEAFF. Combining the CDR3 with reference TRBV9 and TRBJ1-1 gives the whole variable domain DSGVTQTPKHLITATGQRVTLRCSPRSGDLSVYWYQQSLDQGLQFLIQYYNGEERAKGNILERFSAQQFPDLHSELNLSSLELGDSALYFCASSNPPGGKNTEAFFGQGTRLTVV.

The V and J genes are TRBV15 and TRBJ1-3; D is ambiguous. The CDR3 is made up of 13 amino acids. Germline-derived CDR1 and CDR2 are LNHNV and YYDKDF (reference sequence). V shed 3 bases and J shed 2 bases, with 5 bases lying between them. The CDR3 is CATSSGTGNTIYF. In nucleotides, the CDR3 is TGTGCCACCAGCAGCGGAACTGGAAACACCATATATTTT.

Here the CDR3 reads CAIFGGVTEKLFF. The DNA of the CDR3 is TGTGCCATCTTCGGGGGTGTTACTGAAAAACTGTTTTTT. V usage is TRBV28 and J usage is TRBJ1-4; D is perhaps TRBD1 (5 bases). Per the germline V gene, CDR1 is MDHEN and CDR2 is SYDVKM. Trimming shortened V by 10 bases and J by 7 bases, and 16 bases separated the two germline ends. This CDR3 has 13 residues.

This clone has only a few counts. CDR3 amino acids: CASIPGTGSYNEQFF. The CDR3 bases are TGTGCCAGCATCCCCGGGACAGGGTCGTACAATGAGCAGTTCTTC. V gene TRBV5-4 combines with J gene TRBJ2-1, with 9 bases that match TRBD1. Germline V gives CDR1 SGHNT, CDR2 YYREEE (reference sequence). The CDR3 is made up of 15 amino acids. V gave up 6 bases and J gave up 4 bases; unmatched junction bases: 8.

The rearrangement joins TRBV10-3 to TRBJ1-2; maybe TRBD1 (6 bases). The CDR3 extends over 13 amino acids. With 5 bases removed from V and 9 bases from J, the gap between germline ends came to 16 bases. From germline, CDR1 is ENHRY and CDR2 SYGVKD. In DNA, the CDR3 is TGTGCCATCAGTTGGTATCGGGGGGCGTGCTACACCTTC. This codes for CAISWYRGACYTF.

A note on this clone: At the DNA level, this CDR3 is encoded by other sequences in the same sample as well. Here the CDR3 reads CASSLTGYNEQFF. Written as DNA, the CDR3 is TGCGCCAGCAGCCTGACAGGGTACAATGAGCAGTTCTTC. The chain uses TRBV5-1 and TRBJ2-1; 7 bases match TRBD1. CDR1 SGHRS and CDR2 YFSETQ come from the germline V gene. This CDR3 contains 13 residues. J was trimmed by 4 bases and V by 4 bases; bases with no gene match: 2.

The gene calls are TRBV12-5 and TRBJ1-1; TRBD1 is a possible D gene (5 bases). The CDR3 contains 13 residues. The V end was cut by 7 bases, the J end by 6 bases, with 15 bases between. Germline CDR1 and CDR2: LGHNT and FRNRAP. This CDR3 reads CASAPGLHPEAFF. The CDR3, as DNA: TGTGCTAGTGCTCCGGGACTTCACCCTGAAGCTTTCTTT. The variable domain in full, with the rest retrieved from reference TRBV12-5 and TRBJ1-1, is DARVTQTPRHKVTEMGQEVTMRCQPILGHNTVFWYRQTMMQGLELLAYFRNRAPLDDSGMPKDRFSAEMPDATLATLKIQPSEPRDSAVYFCASAPGLHPEAFFGQGTRLTVV.

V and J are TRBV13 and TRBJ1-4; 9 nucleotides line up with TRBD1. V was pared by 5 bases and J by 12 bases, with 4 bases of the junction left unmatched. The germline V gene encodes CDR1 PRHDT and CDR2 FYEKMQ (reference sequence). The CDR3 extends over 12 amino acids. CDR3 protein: CASSGRTGELFF. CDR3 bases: TGTGCCAGCAGCGGCAGGACAGGGGAACTGTTTTTT.

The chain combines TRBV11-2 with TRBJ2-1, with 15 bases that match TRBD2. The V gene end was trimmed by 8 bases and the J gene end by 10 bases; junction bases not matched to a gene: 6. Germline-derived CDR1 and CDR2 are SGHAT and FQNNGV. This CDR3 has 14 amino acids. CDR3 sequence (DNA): TGTGCCAGCCAGGGACTAGCGGGGGGAGGGGAGCAGTTCTTC. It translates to CASQGLAGGGEQFF.